The rows below give T cell receptor beta chains drawn from one sample of a study of regulatory T cells in long-lasting Graves disease. In TCRdb, the multiplex PCR reads were re-called with MiXCR into one record per CDR3 protein. This sample yields about 290,000 distinct CDR3 sequences, of which around 20% are seen a single time; about 56% belongs to the top ten. Specimen: peripheral blood mononuclear cells (PBMCs), collected when the disease was refractory, from a patient treated with antithyroid drugs. All receptors come from a female donor with Graves disease. Each CDR3 is given with its conserved first and last residue. The D gene is left open where the match is weak. Some rows have no size entry. The others give once, few or many, or a class for an expanded clone.

TRBJ2-7 | . | 16 | . | TRBV7-9 | TGTGCCAGCAGCTTAGTGGGGAAACCAGGGGACTACGAGCAGTACTTC | CASSLVGKPGDYEQYF
TRBJ2-5 | . | 14 | . | TRBV7-9 | TGTGCCAGCAGCTCACAGGGTCGGGAGGAGACCCAGTACTTC | CASSSQGREETQYF
TRBJ1-2 | . | 17 | . | TRBV7-9 | TGTGCCAGCAGCTTGGAACACCGGGCCCCTTGGGACTATGGCTACACCTTC | CASSLEHRAPWDYGYTF
TRBJ1-5 | TRBD1 | 17 | many | TRBV20-1 | TGCAGTGCTTCCGGACAGGGGGGACTATATAGCAATCAGCCCCAGCATTTT | CSASGQGGLYSNQPQHF
TRBJ1-4 | . | 13 | few | TRBV25-1 | TGTGCCAGCGGCCCGCCGGGAGTCGAAAAACTGTTTTTT | CASGPPGVEKLFF
TRBJ2-7 | . | 16 | many | TRBV7-2 | TGTGCCAGCAGCCCCGAGGGATGGTATACCTCCTACGAGCAGTACTTC | CASSPEGWYTSYEQYF
TRBJ1-4 | . | 17 | many | TRBV10-3 | TGTGCCATCAGTGAGTCGTTCCCCGACGGTCTGAATGAAAAACTGTTTTTT | CAISESFPDGLNEKLFF
TRBJ1-2 | TRBD1 | 13 | . | TRBV6-2/TRBV6-3 | TGTGCCAGCAGTATTGGACAGGGGTCTGACTACACCTTC | CASSIGQGSDYTF
TRBJ2-2 | . | 13 | many | TRBV2 | TGTGCCAGCAGTGAACAGACCACCGGGGAGCTGTTTTTT | CASSEQTTGELFF
TRBJ2-7 | TRBD2 | 15 | . | TRBV27 | TGTGCCAGCAGTAGGCTAGCGGAGAGCTCCTACGAGCAGTACTTC | CASSRLAESSYEQYF
TRBJ1-6 | TRBD1 | 14 | many | TRBV20-1 | TGCAGTGCCAAACCCGGACAGGCAAATTCACCCCTCCACTTT | CSAKPGQANSPLHF
TRBJ2-2 | TRBD1 | 17 | . | TRBV7-9 | TGTGCCAGCAGATTCACCGGGACAGGGGTCAACACCGGGGAGCTGTTTTTT | CASRFTGTGVNTGELFF
TRBJ1-6 | TRBD1 | 18 | . | TRBV28 | TGTGCCAGCACCGAAGCGGGACAGGGTCTCAATGGGGATTCACCCCTCCACTTT | CASTEAGQGLNGDSPLHF
TRBJ2-3 | TRBD2 | 17 | few | TRBV6-5 | TGTGCCAGCAGTTACCCCAGAGGGCGGGAGAATGCAGATACGCAGTATTTT | CASSYPRGRENADTQYF
TRBJ1-4 | . | 12 | few | TRBV27 | TGTGCCAGCAAGGCAACTAATGAAAAACTGTTTTTT | CASKATNEKLFF
TRBJ2-3 | TRBD2 | 16 | . | TRBV9 | TGTGCCAGCAGCGTAGGGGGGGCTAGCGGGGTAGATACGCAGTATTTT | CASSVGGASGVDTQYF
TRBJ2-7 | TRBD2 | 14 | few | TRBV7-2 | TGTGCCAGCAGCTTAAAGACTAGCGTATACGAGCAGTACTTC | CASSLKTSVYEQYF
TRBJ2-7 | . | 14 | . | TRBV4-3 | TGCGCCAGCAGCCGAGCCGGGACTGGCTACGAGCAGTACTTC | CASSRAGTGYEQYF
TRBJ1-1 | TRBD1 | 15 | . | TRBV4-1 | TGCGCCAGCAGCTTCGGGACAGGACATAACACTGAAGCTTTCTTT | CASSFGTGHNTEAFF
TRBJ1-5 | . | 15 | many | TRBV12-3/TRBV12-4 | TGTGCCAGCAGGTCCGAAGTGGGTGGAGGTCAGCCCCAGCATTTT | CASRSEVGGGQPQHF
TRBJ2-5 | TRBD1 | 13 | many | TRBV30 | TGTGCCGCTACACAGGGGGCGGCAGAGACCCAGTACTTC | CAATQGAAETQYF
TRBJ2-7 | . | 13 | . | TRBV5-1 | TGCGCCAGCAGCTTGGTAATCCCCCTCGAGCAGTACTTC | CASSLVIPLEQYF
TRBJ2-1 | . | 14 | few | TRBV7-2 | TGTGCCAGCAGCCCTACCAGGGGTTTGGATGAGCAGTTCTTC | CASSPTRGLDEQFF
TRBJ1-3 | . | 12 | few | TRBV28 | TGTGCCAGCAGGGACATGGTCGACACCATATATTTT | CASRDMVDTIYF
TRBJ1-5 | . | 14 | . | TRBV6-1 | TGTGCCAGCAGTGAATTTAGGGGGGCACAGCCCCAGCATTTT | CASSEFRGAQPQHF
TRBJ2-7 | . | 15 | many | TRBV5-1 | TGCGCCAGCAGCCAATCTCCGGGAGTTTTCTACGAGCAGTACTTC | CASSQSPGVFYEQYF
TRBJ1-5 | . | 13 | few | TRBV28 | TGTGCCAGCAGTTTAAAGGCAGGGCCTCTCCTGCATTTT | CASSLKAGPLLHF
TRBJ2-5 | . | 15 | many | TRBV28 | TGTGCCAGCAGTTTTGACGGAGTGCCCCCCAAGACCCAGTACTTC | CASSFDGVPPKTQYF
TRBJ2-2 | TRBD2 | 16 | many | TRBV12-3/TRBV12-4 | TGTGCCAGCAGCTGGACTAGCGGGAGAGGTACCGGGGAGCTGTTTTTT | CASSWTSGRGTGELFF
TRBJ1-1 | . | 13 | few | TRBV12-3/TRBV12-4 | TGTGCCAGCAGCCGTACACCTAACACTGAAGCTTTCTTT | CASSRTPNTEAFF
TRBJ2-3 | . | 15 | few | TRBV2 | TGTGCCAGCAGCGCGGACTACGAGCTGACAGATACGCAGTATTTT | CASSADYELTDTQYF
TRBJ2-3 | . | 16 | . | TRBV9 | TGTGCCAGCAGCCAAGATAGACTTGCCCGCACAGATACGCAGTATTTT | CASSQDRLARTDTQYF
TRBJ2-5 | TRBD2 | 16 | many | TRBV27 | TGTGCCAGCAGACTCTTGACTAGCGGAGGACAAGAGACCCAGTACTTC | CASRLLTSGGQETQYF
TRBJ2-3 | . | 13 | few | TRBV20-1 | TGCAGTGCTAGAGATAAGTCTGGAGATACGCAGTATTTT | CSARDKSGDTQYF
TRBJ2-2 | TRBD2 | 15 | few | TRBV7-2 | TGTGCCAGCAGCTTAGAGGGCGGGGGCACCGGGGAGCTGTTTTTT | CASSLEGGGTGELFF
TRBJ1-5 | . | 16 | . | TRBV20-1 | TGCAGTGCTCTCATTAGGGACTTCGATAGCAATCAGCCCCAGCATTTT | CSALIRDFDSNQPQHF
TRBJ2-6 | . | 16 | many | TRBV6-5 | TGTGCCAGCAGTTACTCGGGGGTAACTGGGGCCAACGTCCTGACTTTC | CASSYSGVTGANVLTF
TRBJ2-2 | TRBD2 | 20 | . | TRBV11-2 | TGTGCCAGCACTAAAAGGGGAACTAGCGGGAGTCGGGTGAACACCGGGGAGCCGTTTTTT | CASTKRGTSGSRVNTGEPFF
TRBJ2-2 | . | 14 | . | TRBV6-1 | TGTGCCAGCAGTCGAGGGGCCAACACCGGGGAGCTGTTTTTT | CASSRGANTGELFF
TRBJ1-5 | . | 15 | many | TRBV5-1 | TGCGCCAGCAGCTTGGACGGTTCACCCACGCAGCCCCAGCATTTT | CASSLDGSPTQPQHF
TRBJ1-1 | TRBD1 | 16 | . | TRBV5-1 | TGCGCCAGCAGCCTCCGGACAGGGGGCTCGGCTCCTGAAGCTTTCTTT | CASSLRTGGSAPEAFF
TRBJ1-2 | . | 10 | . | TRBV6-1 | TGTGCCAGCTTCCAGAGGGGCTACACCTTC | CASFQRGYTF
TRBJ2-2 | . | 11 | many | TRBV5-1 | TGCGCCAGTCAGTCCACCGGGGAGCTGTTTTTT | CASQSTGELFF
TRBJ2-5 | . | 14 | many | TRBV7-2 | TGTGCCAGCAGCACTATGGGGGTATCGGAGACCCAGTACTTC | CASSTMGVSETQYF
TRBJ1-1 | . | 13 | few | TRBV7-8 | TGTGCCAGCAGCACCCCGGACAGCACTGAAGCTTTCTTT | CASSTPDSTEAFF
TRBJ1-6 | . | 15 | . | TRBV11-2 | TGTGCCAGCAGCTCGACAGCCACCTATAATTCACCCCTCCACTTT | CASSSTATYNSPLHF
TRBJ2-7 | . | 14 | . | TRBV6-9 | TGTGCCAGCAGTTACCTAGCTCGGTCCTACGAGCAGTACTTC | CASSYLARSYEQYF
TRBJ2-5 | . | 14 | . | TRBV20-1 | TGCAGTGCTAGAGCTTGGCGGGACCAAGAGACCCAGTACTTC | CSARAWRDQETQYF
TRBJ1-1 | . | 12 | . | TRBV29-1 | TGCAGCGCTGGGGTACAGGGTGCGGGGGCTTTCTTT | CSAGVQGAGAFF
TRBJ2-2 | TRBD2 | 16 | few | TRBV7-9 | TGTGCCAGCAGCTTAGCGCTTAGCGGGAGAATCGGGGAGCTGTTTTTT | CASSLALSGRIGELFF
TRBJ2-5 | . | 13 | many | TRBV28 | TGTGCCAGCAGCGTTAATACAGGGGAGACCCAGTACTTC | CASSVNTGETQYF
TRBJ2-2 | . | 12 | few | TRBV29-1 | TGCAGCGCTCCCTTAAACACCGGGGAGCTGTTTTTT | CSAPLNTGELFF
TRBJ1-5 | TRBD1 | 18 | many | TRBV6-1 | TGTGCCAGCACCCTAAGGACAGGAGGTTCCATTAGCAATCAGCCCCAGCATTTT | CASTLRTGGSISNQPQHF
TRBJ1-6 | . | 16 | many | TRBV7-8 | TGTGCCAGCAGCTTAAGAGGGAGGGGGACGGATTCACCCCTCCACTTT | CASSLRGRGTDSPLHF
TRBJ1-2 | . | 14 | . | TRBV30 | TGTGCCTGGAGCGGTCAGGGGATCCGGTATGGCTACACCTTC | CAWSGQGIRYGYTF
TRBJ2-2 | . | 13 | . | TRBV25-1 | TGTGCCAGCATGGGGGTAAACACCGGGGAGCTGTTTTTT | CASMGVNTGELFF
TRBJ2-2 | . | 15 | many | TRBV28 | TGTGCCAGCAGTTTACTGGCGGGAAACACCGGGGAGCTGTTTTTT | CASSLLAGNTGELFF
TRBJ2-7 | . | 13 | many | TRBV7-3 | TGTGCCACCACCCGACGGCAGGACTACGAGCAGTACTTC | CATTRRQDYEQYF
TRBJ1-2 | . | 14 | many | TRBV27 | TGTGCCAGCAGTTTAGCTCCTACAGCCTATGGCTACACCTTC | CASSLAPTAYGYTF